A single TCR beta chain is shown here with its context. The data stem from a study of blood T cell repertoires in COVID-19. Overall study context: Among Cohort 3 donors, those recovered had two negative PCRs, clearance, or symptom resolution. The United States, Italy and Spain provided the acute and convalescent COVID-19 samples.

In the authors' methods: Reference gene primer amplification yielded estimated nucleated cell counts. TCRdb keeps only in-frame clones here, not all; method: immunoSEQ multiplex PCR. Clone size and the V and J calls come from that table; the DNA yielded D and trimming. This table has some 300,000 clones, 88% appearing once. CDR3 length equals 18 residues. The V segment lost 3 bases and the J segment 7 bases; nucleotides outside the gene matches: 16. Germline CDR1 reads SGHRS; CDR2 reads YFSETQ. This TCR came from a woman between 55 and 75 years old in a cohort exposed to, infected with or recovered from COVID-19 (not recorded which). This sequence joins TRBV5-1 and TRBJ2-1, with 10 bases matching TRBD2. The sequencing input was PBMCs or T cells enriched from blood (not recorded which). CDR3 in amino acids: CASSWAVLAGAGGNEQFF. The CDR3 region has the DNA TGCGCCAGCAGCTGGGCGGTCTTAGCGGGAGCGGGGGGGAATGAGCAGTTCTTC. Looking up the rest from reference TRBV5-1 and TRBJ2-1 gives the full variable domain: KAGVTQTPRYLIKTRGQQVTLSCSPISGHRSVSWYQQTPGQGLQFLFEYFSETQRNKGNFPGRFSGRQFSNSRSEMNVSTLELGDSALYLCASSWAVLAGAGGNEQFFGPGTRLTVL.